This TCR beta chain derives from a study of T cells after yellow fever vaccination. Findings and limits, study-wide: The booster saw the reappearance of most primary-vaccination clones (more than 95% CD4, around 88% CD8). FACS-sorted repertoires could harbor abundant contaminating bulk-population clonotypes. Secondary responses were weaker yet peaked faster, day 5 versus 15.

Researchers made TCR cDNA using 5'RACE template switching, and this step added a universal primer site and UMIs. Each CDR3 protein gets one entry after TCRdb re-called the 5' RACE reads with MiXCR. The sample lists about 210,000 distinct CDR3 sequences, about 7% occurring once. This clonotype was found a few times. Its antigen remains unidentified. Germline-derived CDR1 and CDR2 are ENHRY and SYGVKD. The trim removed 7 bases at V and 0 bases at J, leaving 9 bases unmatched. This CDR3 contains 17 residues. The V and J genes are TRBV10-3 and TRBJ2-6; 7 bases fit TRBD1. The TCR sequence derives from a man between 25 and 39 years old who received the YFV17D yellow fever vaccine. Sequencing used CD4+ T cells sorted from PBMCs, obtained on the day of the yellow fever booster vaccination. The CDR3 DNA reads TGTGCCATCACTACAGGGGAATGGGACTCTGGGGCCAACGTCCTGACTTTC. Translated, it gives CAITTGEWDSGANVLTF.